This is a list of T cell receptor beta chains from one sample in a study of PD-L1 blockade in urothelial cancer. The assay was immunoSEQ multiplex PCR, and TCRdb's table has in-frame clones only and misses some. The sample gives about 95,000 clones, around nine tenths of which show up once; about 2% is in the top ten. Sequencing was performed on PBMCs, taken around atezolizumab (anti-PD-L1) treatment. The receptors come from a man aged 55-75 years with urothelial cancer. The CDR3 runs from the conserved cysteine through the conserved F or W. D genes are given only for firm matches. Rows give clone size only sometimes, using once, few, many, or a class for an expanded clone.

v_call	d_call	clone_size	j_call	cdr3_nt	cdr3_aa
TRBV4-1	TRBD1	.	TRBJ2-6	TGCGCCAGCAGCCAAGACGGGACAGGGCAAGGTATGGGGGCCAACGTCCTGACTTTC	CASSQDGTGQGMGANVLTF
TRBV9	TRBD2	.	TRBJ2-3	TGTGCCAGCAGCGTTGAAGGTATGGGGACTAGCGGGGGCCCCACAGATACGCAGTATTTT	CASSVEGMGTSGGPTDTQYF
TRBV30	TRBD1	once	TRBJ2-2	TGTGCCTGGAGTTCGGGACAGGGGTCCGGGGAGCTGTTTTTT	CAWSSGQGSGELFF
TRBV19	TRBD1	.	TRBJ2-5	TGTGCCAGTAGTTCCTTACAGGGGACCCAAGAGACCCAGTACTTC	CASSSLQGTQETQYF
TRBV7-3	TRBD2	.	TRBJ2-1	TGTGCCAGCAGCTTACCGGGACTAGCTGCAAATGAGCAGTTCTTC	CASSLPGLAANEQFF
TRBV6-5	TRBD1	.	TRBJ2-5	TGTGCCAGCACCCGGACAGGGGAAGAGACCCAGTACTTC	CASTRTGEETQYF
TRBV6-1	.	.	TRBJ1-4	TGTGCCAGCATGGGGGGAAAACTGTTTTTT	CASMGGKLFF
TRBV7-2	TRBD2	few	TRBJ2-7	TGTGCCAGCAGCTTAGGGCTAGCGGAGAGGGAGCAGTACTTC	CASSLGLAEREQYF
TRBV12-5	TRBD2	.	TRBJ2-1	TGTGCTAGTGCCTTCCCCCCAGGGGTCCCCACCATTTTTAGCGGGAGGGCCCGACATGAGCAGTTCTTC	CASAFPPGVPTIFSGRARHEQFF
TRBV19	.	few	TRBJ1-2	TGTGCCAGTAGTCGATTAGCTAACTATGGCTACACCTTC	CASSRLANYGYTF
TRBV18	.	.	TRBJ2-7	TGTGCCAGCTCACCACCTTCGACAGACTACGAGCAGTACTTC	CASSPPSTDYEQYF
TRBV6-5	TRBD1	.	TRBJ1-2	TGTGCCAGCAGAGACAGGGCTAACTATGGCTACACCTTC	CASRDRANYGYTF
TRBV19	.	.	TRBJ2-5	TGTGCCAGTAGTCCCAACAGGGAGACCCAGTACTTC	CASSPNRETQYF
TRBV5-4	TRBD2	.	TRBJ2-1	TGTGCCAGCAGCCTGGCGGGGGTCAGGAGCTCCTACAATGAGCAGTTCTTC	CASSLAGVRSSYNEQFF
TRBV2	TRBD1	.	TRBJ1-4	TGTGCCAGCAGTGAAGACAGGGGGCCTAATGAAAAACTGTTTTTT	CASSEDRGPNEKLFF
TRBV7-8	.	.	TRBJ2-7	TGTGCCAGCAGCCCTCGGGCACTAGGGTACGAGCAGTACTTC	CASSPRALGYEQYF
TRBV10-1	.	once	TRBJ2-5	TGCGCCAGCAGGGGGACTGAAGAGACCCAGTACTTC	CASRGTEETQYF
TRBV5-1	.	few	TRBJ2-3	TGCGCCAGCAGCTCCACAGAAACTAGCACAGATACGCAGTATTTT	CASSSTETSTDTQYF
TRBV7-8	TRBD1	.	TRBJ1-5	TGTGCCAGCAGCTTAGCGGGGACAGGGAATCAGCCCCAGCATTTT	CASSLAGTGNQPQHF
TRBV27	TRBD1	once	TRBJ1-5	TGTGCCAGCAGTTTGCAGGGGGATCAGCCCCAGCATTTT	CASSLQGDQPQHF
TRBV10-1	.	.	TRBJ1-1	TGCGCCAGCAGAGGCAGGGAGGACACTGAAGCTTTCTTT	CASRGREDTEAFF
TRBV7-9	TRBD2	.	TRBJ2-1	TGTGCCAGCAGCTTCGAGCGGGAGGCGGATGAGCAGTTCTTC	CASSFEREADEQFF
TRBV28	.	.	TRBJ1-4	TGTGCCATTAAAGCACCGCCAACTAATGAAAAACTGTTTTTT	CAIKAPPTNEKLFF
TRBV7-9	.	.	TRBJ2-7	TGTGCCAGCAGCCGCCCTAGGGGGGGGTCCTACGAGCAGTACTTC	CASSRPRGGSYEQYF
TRBV11-2	TRBD1	few	TRBJ2-7	TGTGCCAGCAGCTTAGGGACAGGGTCCTACGAGCAGTACTTC	CASSLGTGSYEQYF
TRBV6-1	TRBD1	.	TRBJ1-4	TGTGCCAGCAGCCGGACAGGGGACGAAAAACTGTTTTTT	CASSRTGDEKLFF
TRBV11-2	.	.	TRBJ1-2	TGTGCCAGCAGCTTAGATCGGGTTAGTGATCATGGCTACACCTTC	CASSLDRVSDHGYTF
TRBV7-9	.	few	TRBJ2-3	TGTGCCAGCAGCCCGTACCGGGACTCCTACACAGATACGCAGTATTTT	CASSPYRDSYTDTQYF
TRBV5-6	.	.	TRBJ1-1	TGTGCCAGCAGCTTGCTTCAAGGGGCCTACACTGAAGCTTTCTTT	CASSLLQGAYTEAFF
TRBV7-9	.	.	TRBJ1-1	TGTGCCAGCAGCCCGGAGGTCGTAACTGAAGCTTTCTTT	CASSPEVVTEAFF
TRBV5-1	TRBD1	.	TRBJ2-4	TGCGCCAGCAGCTTGGTCCAGGGGGTTGGCAAAAACATTCAGTACTTC	CASSLVQGVGKNIQYF
TRBV19	TRBD1	once	TRBJ1-1	TGTGCCAGTAGTCCGTCCCAGACAGGGGTGGCTGAAGCTTTCTTT	CASSPSQTGVAEAFF
TRBV29-1	TRBD1	.	TRBJ2-7	TGCAGCGCATGGACAGGGAATTCCTACGAGCAGTACTTC	CSAWTGNSYEQYF
TRBV7-3	.	.	TRBJ2-7	TGTGCCAGCAGCACAGCCGGGACAGCGGGCTACGAGCAGTACTTC	CASSTAGTAGYEQYF
TRBV9	.	.	TRBJ1-1	TGTGCCAGCAGCCCCGGGGGATTAATGAACACTGAAGCTTTCTTT	CASSPGGLMNTEAFF
TRBV28	TRBD1	.	TRBJ2-1	TGTGCCAGCAGCCTCACGGGACAGGGGGTAAATGAGCAGTTCTTC	CASSLTGQGVNEQFF
TRBV7-2	.	.	TRBJ2-1	TGTGCCAGCAGCTCTAGCGTCTATGAGCAGTTCTTC	CASSSSVYEQFF
TRBV28	TRBD1	.	TRBJ1-2	TGTGCCAGCAGTGGACAGGGGGCGCCTAACGACGGCTACACCTTC	CASSGQGAPNDGYTF
TRBV2	TRBD1	.	TRBJ1-2	TGTGCCAGCAGTGAAGCGCCGGGACAGGGTTCTGGCTACACCTTC	CASSEAPGQGSGYTF
TRBV7-9	.	.	TRBJ2-1	TGTGCCAGCAGCCTCAGGCGGGGAGAGCAGTTCTTC	CASSLRRGEQFF
TRBV5-4	TRBD1	.	TRBJ2-5	TGTGCCAGCAGCTCCTACCAGACAGGGAAAGAGACCCAGTACTTC	CASSSYQTGKETQYF
TRBV5-1	TRBD1	once	TRBJ1-4	TGCGCCAGCAGAGGACAGGGGCGAACTAATGAAAAACTGTTTTTT	CASRGQGRTNEKLFF
TRBV5-1	.	.	TRBJ1-1	TGCGCCAGCAGCTTGGAAGGGGTGAACACTGAAGCTTTCTTT	CASSLEGVNTEAFF
TRBV5-1	.	.	TRBJ2-5	TGCGCCAGCAGCTTGGAGGTAGGAGAACAAGAGACCCAGTACTTC	CASSLEVGEQETQYF
TRBV6-5	TRBD1	.	TRBJ1-1	TGTGCCAGCAGTTACTCCGGGACAGGGGCTAACACTGAAGCTTTCTTT	CASSYSGTGANTEAFF
TRBV28	TRBD1	.	TRBJ1-6	TGTGCCAGCAGCCCAGGGGGAAGTGGGTCACCCCTCCACTTT	CASSPGGSGSPLHF
TRBV2	.	.	TRBJ1-4	TGTGCCAGCAGTTATAATGAAAAACTGTTTTTT	CASSYNEKLFF
TRBV27	TRBD1	.	TRBJ2-7	TGTGCCAGTCGTCAACAGGGGATTACCTACGAGCAGTACTTC	CASRQQGITYEQYF
TRBV5-6	TRBD2	.	TRBJ2-2	TGTGCCAGCACCCCCTCCGGACTAGCGGGGGGGCGTGGCGGGGAGCTGTTTTTT	CASTPSGLAGGRGGELFF
TRBV6-1	.	.	TRBJ1-1	TGTGCCAGCAGTGAAAGTCAGAGGGTGGCTGAAGCTTTCTTT	CASSESQRVAEAFF
TRBV28	.	.	TRBJ1-1	TGTGCCAGCAGTTTGGCGGGGGCTGGGTTCGCGGTGAACACTGAAGCTTTCTTT	CASSLAGAGFAVNTEAFF